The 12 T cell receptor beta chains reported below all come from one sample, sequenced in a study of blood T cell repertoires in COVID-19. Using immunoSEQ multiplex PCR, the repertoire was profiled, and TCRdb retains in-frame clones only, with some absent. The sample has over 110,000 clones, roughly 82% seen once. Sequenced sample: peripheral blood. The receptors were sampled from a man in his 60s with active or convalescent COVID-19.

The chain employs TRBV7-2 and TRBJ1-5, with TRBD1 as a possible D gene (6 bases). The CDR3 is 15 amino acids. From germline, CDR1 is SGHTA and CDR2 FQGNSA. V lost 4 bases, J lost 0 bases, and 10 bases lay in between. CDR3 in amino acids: CASSSTDSSNQPQHF. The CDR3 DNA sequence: TGTGCCAGCAGCTCAACGGACAGTAGCAATCAGCCCCAGCATTTT.

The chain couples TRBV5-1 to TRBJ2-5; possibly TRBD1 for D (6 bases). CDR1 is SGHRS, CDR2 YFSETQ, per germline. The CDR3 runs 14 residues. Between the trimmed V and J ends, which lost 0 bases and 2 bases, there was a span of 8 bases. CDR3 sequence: CASSLGGPQETQYF. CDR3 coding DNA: TGCGCCAGCAGCTTGGGGGGGCCGCAAGAGACCCAGTACTTC.

CDR3 amino acids: CASSLGRGKQFF. In nucleotides, the CDR3 is TGTGCCAGCAGTTTGGGGAGAGGGAAGCAGTTCTTC. The genes are TRBV12-3 or TRBV12-4 and TRBJ2-1, with TRBD2 as a possible D gene (5 bases). The CDR3 has 12 residues. Trimming took off 3 bases at V and 11 bases at J, with 11 bases between the two ends.

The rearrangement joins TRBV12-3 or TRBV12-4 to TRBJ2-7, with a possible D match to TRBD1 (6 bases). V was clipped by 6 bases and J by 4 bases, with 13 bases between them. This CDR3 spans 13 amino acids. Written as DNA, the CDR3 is TGTGCCAGCAGCAGACAGGACCCTTACGAGCAGTACTTC. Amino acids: CASSRQDPYEQYF.

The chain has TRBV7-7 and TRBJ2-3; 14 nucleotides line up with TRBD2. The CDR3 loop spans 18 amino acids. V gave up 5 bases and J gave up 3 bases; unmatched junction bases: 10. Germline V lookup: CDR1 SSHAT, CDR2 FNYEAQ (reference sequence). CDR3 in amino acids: CASSATSGRAEWTDTQYF. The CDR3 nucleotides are TGTGCCAGCAGCGCGACTAGCGGGAGGGCCGAGTGGACAGATACGCAGTATTTT.

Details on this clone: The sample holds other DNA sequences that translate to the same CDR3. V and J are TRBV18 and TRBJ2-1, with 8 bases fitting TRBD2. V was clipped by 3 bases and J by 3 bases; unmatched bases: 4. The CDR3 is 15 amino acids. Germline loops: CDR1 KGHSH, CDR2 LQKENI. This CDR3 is CASSPTSGNYNEQFF. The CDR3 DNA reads TGTGCCAGCTCACCTACTAGCGGAAACTACAATGAGCAGTTCTTC.

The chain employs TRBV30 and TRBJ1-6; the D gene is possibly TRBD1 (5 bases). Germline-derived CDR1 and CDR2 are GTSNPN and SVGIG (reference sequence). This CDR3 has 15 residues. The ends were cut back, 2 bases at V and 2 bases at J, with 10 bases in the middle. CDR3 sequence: CAWSFGGAYNSPLHF. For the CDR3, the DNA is TGTGCCTGGAGTTTCGGAGGGGCCTATAATTCACCCCTCCACTTT.

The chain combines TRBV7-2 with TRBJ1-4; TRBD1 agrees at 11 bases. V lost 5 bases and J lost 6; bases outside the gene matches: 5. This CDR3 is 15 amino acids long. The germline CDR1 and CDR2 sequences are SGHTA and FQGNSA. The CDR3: CASSGRTGGYEKLFF. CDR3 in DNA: TGTGCCAGCAGCGGAAGGACAGGGGGCTATGAAAAACTGTTTTTT.

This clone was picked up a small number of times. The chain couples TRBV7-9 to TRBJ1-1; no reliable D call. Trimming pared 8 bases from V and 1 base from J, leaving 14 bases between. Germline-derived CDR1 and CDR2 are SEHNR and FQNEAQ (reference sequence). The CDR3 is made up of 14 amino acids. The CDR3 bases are TGTGCCAGCTGGAGAGGGTGGGGGAACACTGAAGCTTTCTTT. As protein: CASWRGWGNTEAFF.

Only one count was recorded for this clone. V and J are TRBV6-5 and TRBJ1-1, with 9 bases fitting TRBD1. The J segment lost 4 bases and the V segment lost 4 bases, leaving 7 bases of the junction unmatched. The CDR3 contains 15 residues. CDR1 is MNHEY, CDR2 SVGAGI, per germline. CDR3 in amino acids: CASSSRTGAGTEAFF. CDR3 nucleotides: TGTGCCAGCAGTTCTCGGACAGGGGCGGGCACTGAAGCTTTCTTT.

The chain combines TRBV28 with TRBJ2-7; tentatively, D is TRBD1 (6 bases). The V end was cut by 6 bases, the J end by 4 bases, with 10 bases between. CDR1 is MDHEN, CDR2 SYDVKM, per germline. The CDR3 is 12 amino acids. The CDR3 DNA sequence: TGTGCCAGCAGCTCAGGGGTGTACGAGCAGTACTTC. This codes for CASSSGVYEQYF.

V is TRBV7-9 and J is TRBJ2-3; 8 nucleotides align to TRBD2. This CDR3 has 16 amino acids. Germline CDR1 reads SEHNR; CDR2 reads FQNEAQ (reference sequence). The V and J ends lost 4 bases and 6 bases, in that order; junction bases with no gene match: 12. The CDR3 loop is CASSSILADLGDTQYF. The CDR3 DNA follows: TGTGCCAGCAGCTCTATACTAGCGGATCTTGGGGATACGCAGTATTTT.